The next 29 T cell receptor beta chains were all read from a single sample in a study of T cells in women clearing cervical HPV infection. Sequencing used immunoSEQ multiplex PCR; TCRdb keeps in-frame clones, though not all of them. This listing includes 15,000 to 20,000 clones. The sample taken for sequencing was blood buffy coat. The source is a woman aged 18 to 75 with a cervical HPV16 infection that either progressed to CIN3+ or cleared (not recorded which).

On this clone itself: The CDR3 end falls 3 residues outside the read, so it is completed with the germline J gene. The chain combines TRBV20-1 with TRBJ2-7; D might be TRBD1 (5 bases). V lost 4 bases and J 3 bases, leaving 10 bases between the germline ends. Germline CDR1 is DFQATT and CDR2 is SNEGSKA (reference sequence). CDR3 size: 12 residues. Incomplete CDR3 DNA: TGCAGTGCTAACTCGGACAACTACGAG. Protein product: CSANSDNYE. The full CDR3 reads CSANSDNYEQYF.

As for this clone: The sequence runs out 3 residues before the end of the CDR3; the remainder is reconstructed from the germline J gene. The chain is built from TRBV19 and TRBJ2-1; 10 positions agree with TRBD2. After removal of 7 bases from V and 0 bases from J, the junction contained 3 bases not matched to a gene. This CDR3 comprises 15 residues. CDR1 LNHDA and CDR2 SQIVND come from the germline V gene (reference sequence). CDR3 in amino acids: CASIAGGPSYNEQFF. The covered CDR3 bases are TGTGCCAGTATAGCGGGGGGCCCCTCCTACAATGAG. The variable domain in full, with the rest retrieved from reference TRBV19 and TRBJ2-1, is DGGITQSPKYLFRKEGQNVTLSCEQNLNHDAMYWYRQDPGQGLRLIYYSQIVNDFQKGDIAEGYSVSREKKESFPLTVTSAQKNPTAFYLCASIAGGPSYNEQFFGPGTRLTVL.

In regard to this clone: The CDR3 end is not reached by the read, which stops 3 residues before it; the germline J gene fills it in. This rearrangement joins TRBV10-1 to TRBJ2-3, with D tentatively TRBD2 (5 bases). The CDR3 is made up of 16 amino acids. Trimming took off 8 bases at V and 2 bases at J, with 20 bases between the two ends. The germline V gene encodes CDR1 WNHNN and CDR2 SYGVQD (reference sequence). Incomplete CDR3 DNA: TGCGCCAGCCCCACGAATCGAGGGTCCATCACAGATACG. Its translation is CASPTNRGSITDT. The full CDR3 is CASPTNRGSITDTQYF.

With regard to this clone: The DNA ends 3 residues before the CDR3 does, and the rest of the CDR3 is filled in from the germline J gene. The chain employs TRBV20-1 and TRBJ1-5; tentative D call: TRBD1 (6 bases). The CDR3 length is 13 residues. V lost 3 bases and J lost 7, with 13 bases in between. Germline loops: CDR1 DFQATT, CDR2 SNEGSKA (reference sequence). CDR3 DNA, as far as it was read: TGCAGTGCTAGGGAAACAGGGTGGCAGCCC. It yields the protein CSARETGWQP. The whole CDR3 protein reads CSARETGWQPQHF.

To note about this clone: Read data end 3 residues before the CDR3 end; the end is taken from the germline J gene. This chain links TRBV30 with TRBJ2-3; 12 nucleotides align to TRBD2. Germline V gene sequence: CDR1 GTSNPN, CDR2 SVGIG (reference sequence). J lost 4 bases, V lost 1 base, and 3 bases had no gene match. This CDR3 has 15 residues. The CDR3 region is CAWSAGLAGSDTQYF. CDR3 DNA (partial): TGTGCCTGGAGTGCAGGACTAGCGGGGTCAGATACG. Variable domain in full (rest from reference TRBV30 and TRBJ2-3): SQTIHQWPATLVQPVGSPLSLECTVEGTSNPNLYWYRQAAGRGLQLLFYSVGIGQISSEVPQNLSASRPQDRQFILSSKKLLLSDSGFYLCAWSAGLAGSDTQYFGPGTRLTVL.

This chain's CDR3 is CASRAYTDTQYF. The DNA read from the CDR3 is TGTGCCAGCAGAGCTTACACAGATACG. J is TRBJ2-3 and V is TRBV2; D is undetermined. The CDR3 extends 3 residues past the end of the read, so its final part is completed from the germline J gene. Germline CDR1 and CDR2: SNHLY and FYNNEI. The CDR3 extends over 12 amino acids. V lost 6 bases, J lost 2 bases, and 6 bases lay in between.

A remark on this clone: The read ends 3 residues early relative to the CDR3; the germline J gene fills the gap. The V and J genes are TRBV19 and TRBJ1-1; possible D gene TRBD1, 6 bases. V was pared by 2 bases and J by 5 bases, with 12 bases between. CDR1 is LNHDA and CDR2 is SQIVND in the germline V gene (reference sequence). The CDR3 covers 14 residues. CDR3 DNA (partial): TGTGCCAGTAGTATACAGGGGCGGGAAACTGAA. This sequence encodes CASSIQGRETE. The whole CDR3 sequence is CASSIQGRETEAFF.

About this clone itself: Sequencing ends 3 residues short of the CDR3 end; the germline J gene provides the rest. The gene calls are TRBV19 and TRBJ2-7; perhaps TRBD1 as D (5 bases). The V and J ends lost 1 base and 2 bases respectively, with 9 bases between them. CDR1 is LNHDA, CDR2 SQIVND, per germline (reference sequence). This CDR3 is built from 14 residues. The CDR3 bases that were read are TGTGCCAGTAGTATAGGGACACCTGCCTACGAG. This sequence encodes CASSIGTPAYE. The CDR3, in full, reads CASSIGTPAYEQYF.

To note about this clone: The read is 3 residues too short to cover the CDR3 end, so that end is filled in from the germline J gene. V usage is TRBV5-1 and J usage is TRBJ2-1; a possible D gene is TRBD1 (6 bases). CDR1 and CDR2 (germline): SGHRS, YFSETQ. The CDR3 runs to 15 residues. Deletions cut 4 bases from V and 5 bases from J, with 16 bases between. CDR3 DNA (partial): TGCGCCAGCAGCCCCCACGGGACAAACGACAATGAG. Protein: CASSPHGTNDNE. The entire CDR3 is CASSPHGTNDNEQFF.

In regard to this clone: The sequenced fragment ends 3 residues before the CDR3 boundary, so the rest is inferred from the germline J gene. V and J are TRBV20-1 and TRBJ2-5, with 12 bases aligning to TRBD2. J was trimmed by 4 bases and V by 6 bases; bases with no gene match: 12. CDR3 length: 16 amino acids. The V gene's germline CDR1 is DFQATT and CDR2 SNEGSKA (reference sequence). CDR3 DNA, as far as it was read: TGCAGTGCAATGAGAGGGCCGGGACTAGCGGGAGAGACC. Translated: CSAMRGPGLAGET. The full CDR3 sequence reads CSAMRGPGLAGETQYF.

The CDR3 here is CSVAPGLHYEQYF. The DNA read from the CDR3 is TGCAGCGTTGCCCCGGGTCTCCACTACGAG. The chain joins TRBV29-1 to TRBJ2-7; D gene ambiguous. Read data end 3 residues before the CDR3 end; the end is taken from the germline J gene. There are 13 residues in the CDR3. Per the germline V gene, CDR1 is SQVTM and CDR2 is ANQGSEA. The V gene lost 4 bases and the J gene lost 3 bases, with 13 bases spanning the gap.

In regard to this clone: The CDR3 extends 3 residues past the end of the read, so its final part is completed from the germline J gene. The chain is built from TRBV6-2 or TRBV6-3 and TRBJ1-1; D gene unclear. V lost 4 bases and J 2 bases, leaving 8 bases between the germline ends. Per the germline V gene, CDR1 is MNHEY and CDR2 is SVGEGT. CDR3 length: 13 residues. CDR3 bases read: TGTGCCAGCAGTTTTCGTCCTAACACTGAA. It codes for CASSFRPNTE. The entire CDR3 is CASSFRPNTEAFF.

Remarks on this clone: The sequence runs out 3 residues before the end of the CDR3; the remainder is reconstructed from the germline J gene. The chain is built from TRBV30 and TRBJ1-1, with no clear D. Trimming shortened V by 0 bases and J by 5 bases, and 10 bases separated the two germline ends. This CDR3 region has 13 residues. Germline CDR1 GTSNPN, CDR2 SVGIG (reference sequence). The part of the CDR3 DNA that was read is TGTGCCTGGAGTGTTGCTCAGAAAACTGAA. This translates into CAWSVAQKTE. The entire CDR3 reads CAWSVAQKTEAFF.

As regards this clone: The sequenced fragment ends 3 residues before the CDR3 boundary, so the rest is inferred from the germline J gene. The J gene is TRBJ2-5, the V gene TRBV2, with a tentative D call TRBD1 (6 bases). Germline V CDR1 and CDR2: SNHLY, FYNNEI. V lost 6 bases and J lost 4, with 12 bases in between. The CDR3 has 13 residues. Incomplete CDR3 DNA: TGTGCCAGCAGCGCGACAGGAGGAGAGACC. This encodes CASSATGGET. The whole CDR3 protein reads CASSATGGETQYF.

A remark on this clone: Read data end 3 residues before the CDR3 end; the end is taken from the germline J gene. The V gene is TRBV7-2, the J gene TRBJ2-5, with TRBD2 matching 11 bases. V trimming: 3 bases; J trimming: 4 bases; junction bases outside the gene matches: 4. The CDR3 sequence is 15 residues long. CDR1 is SGHTA and CDR2 is FQGNSA in the germline V gene. Incomplete CDR3 DNA: TGTGCCAGCAGCTTTTTACTAGCGGGAGCAGAGACC. The encoded protein is CASSFLLAGAET. Given in full, the CDR3 is CASSFLLAGAETQYF. Variable domain in full (rest from reference TRBV7-2 and TRBJ2-5): GAGVSQSPSNKVTEKGKDVELRCDPISGHTALYWYRQSLGQGLEFLIYFQGNSAPDKSGLPSDRFSAERTGGSVSTLTIQRTQQEDSAVYLCASSFLLAGAETQYFGPGTRLLVL.

Concerning this clone: The CDR3 extends 3 residues past the end of the read, so its final part is completed from the germline J gene. This chain connects TRBV6-2 or TRBV6-3 to TRBJ1-6, with 7 bases identical to TRBD1. The length of the CDR3 is 17 residues. V gave up 0 bases and J gave up 2 bases; unmatched junction bases: 4. Per the germline V gene, CDR1 is MNHEY and CDR2 is SVGEGT. The sequenced part of the CDR3 DNA is TGTGCCAGCAGTTACTCGAAAAGGGGGCCCTATAATTCACCC. Protein sequence: CASSYSKRGPYNSP. The entire CDR3 protein is CASSYSKRGPYNSPLHF.

To note about this clone: The DNA ends 3 residues before the CDR3 does, and the rest of the CDR3 is filled in from the germline J gene. V and J are TRBV9 and TRBJ2-3; 9 nucleotides match TRBD1. Germline lookup yields CDR1 SGDLS and CDR2 YYNGEE. V shed 4 bases, J shed 2 bases, and the junction held 8 bases outside the gene matches. The CDR3 loop spans 16 amino acids. The CDR3 here is CASSTGDRDATDTQYF. Partial CDR3 DNA: TGTGCCAGCAGCACCGGGGACAGGGATGCCACAGATACG.

With regard to this clone: The CDR3 end falls 3 residues outside the read, so it is completed with the germline J gene. This chain joins TRBV27 and TRBJ2-1; unclear D gene. The CDR3 is made up of 14 amino acids. Trimming left V 0 bases short and J 4 bases short, with 7 bases between. Germline V gives CDR1 MNHEY, CDR2 SMNVEV (reference sequence). The CDR3 loop reads CASSLSRQYNEQFF. The CDR3 DNA, read in part, is TGTGCCAGCAGTTTATCGAGGCAGTACAATGAG.

Comments on this clone: The read stops 3 residues short of the end of the CDR3; the missing end is completed from the germline J gene. This chain uses TRBV20-1 with TRBJ2-1, with TRBD2 identical over 13 bases. J lost 8 bases, V lost 1 base, and 11 bases had no gene match. Per germline, CDR1 DFQATT and CDR2 SNEGSKA (reference sequence). The CDR3 is 17 amino acids. The CDR3 protein is CSARAGLAGVNFDEQFF. The covered CDR3 bases are TGCAGTGCTAGAGCCGGACTAGCGGGGGTGAATTTCGATGAG.

Points on this clone: The CDR3 goes on 3 residues after the read ends, and that part is filled in from the germline J gene. The gene calls are TRBV5-1 and TRBJ2-1, with 13 bases identical to TRBD2. Germline CDR1 is SGHRS and CDR2 is YFSETQ. With V trimmed by 1 base and J by 8 bases, 9 bases remained unmatched. The CDR3 runs 17 residues. Partial CDR3 DNA: TGCGCCAGCAGCTTGCGAGTACTAGCGGGGGGGGCGCATGAG. Its protein is CASSLRVLAGGAHE. The full CDR3 protein is CASSLRVLAGGAHEQFF.

Details on this clone: The read halts 3 residues ahead of the CDR3 end, with the missing end drawn from the germline J gene. The genes are TRBV30 and TRBJ1-1, with D possibly TRBD1 on 6 matching bases. The CDR3 is made up of 13 amino acids. V was trimmed by 4 bases and J by 5 bases, leaving 14 bases between them. Germline CDR1 GTSNPN, CDR2 SVGIG (reference sequence). The sequenced part of the CDR3 DNA is TGTGCCTGGAACCTAGGGGGAGGTACTGAA. Protein product: CAWNLGGGTE. The CDR3 in its entirety is CAWNLGGGTEAFF.

A word on this clone: The read finishes 3 residues shy of the CDR3 end, and the germline J gene is used to complete it. The chain links TRBV6-1 to TRBJ2-7; 13 nucleotides align to TRBD2. The germline gives CDR1 MNHNS, CDR2 SASEGT. This CDR3 is built from 16 residues. J gave up 3 bases and V 2 bases, and 4 bases lay outside the gene matches. CDR3 region: CASSEYRTSGGYEQYF. CDR3 DNA, as far as it was read: TGTGCCAGCAGTGAATATAGGACTAGCGGGGGCTACGAG.

This clone shows up as medium-sized by frequency. The CDR3 extends 3 residues past the end of the read, so its final part is completed from the germline J gene. The gene calls are TRBV19 and TRBJ1-2; possibly TRBD1 for D (5 bases). Trimming removed 9 bases at V and 0 bases at J, with 14 bases between. Germline CDR1 LNHDA, CDR2 SQIVND (reference sequence). The CDR3 contains 14 residues. The CDR3 here is CASRQPLTNYGYTF. The sequenced part of the CDR3 DNA is TGTGCCAGCCGACAGCCGCTAACTAACTATGGC.

Concerning this clone: Read sequence stops 3 residues before the CDR3 end, and the germline J gene provides the missing end. This chain joins TRBV5-4 and TRBJ2-5, with TRBD1 matching over 12 bases. V gave up 6 bases and J gave up 6 bases; unmatched junction bases: 9. The CDR3 is made up of 15 amino acids. Germline-derived CDR1 and CDR2 are SGHNT and YYREEE (reference sequence). The chain's CDR3 is CASTTGTGGLKTQYF. CDR3 DNA, as far as it was read: TGTGCCAGCACTACCGGGACAGGGGGCTTGAAGACC.

Comments on this clone: The sequence runs out 3 residues before the end of the CDR3; the remainder is reconstructed from the germline J gene. The chain links TRBV7-9 to TRBJ2-7, with D possibly TRBD2 on 5 matching bases. The CDR3 loop spans 12 amino acids. V was trimmed by 5 bases and J by 6 bases, leaving 11 bases between them. Germline V lookup: CDR1 SEHNR, CDR2 FQNEAQ (reference sequence). CDR3 sequence reads: CASSPLGGEQYF. The CDR3 bases that were read are TGTGCCAGCAGCCCGCTAGGAGGCGAG.

To note about this clone: With the read ending 3 residues before the CDR3 end, the germline J gene is used to fill in that end. J is TRBJ2-1 and V is TRBV5-4; D is unresolved. The germline gives CDR1 SGHNT, CDR2 YYREEE (reference sequence). Trimming shortened V by 4 bases and J by 0 bases, and 11 bases separated the two germline ends. The CDR3 is 15 residues long. The CDR3 loop is CASSVQSSSYNEQFF. The DNA read from the CDR3 is TGTGCCAGCAGCGTTCAGTCGAGCTCCTACAATGAG.

Worth noting for this clone: The CDR3 end lies 3 residues beyond the end of the read and is filled in from the germline J gene. This chain uses TRBV2 with TRBJ1-4; D remains ambiguous. The CDR3 consists of 14 residues. The V gene lost 6 bases and the J gene lost 0 bases, with 8 bases spanning the gap. Germline values: CDR1 SNHLY, CDR2 FYNNEI. The CDR3 sequence is CASRVGATNEKLFF. The DNA read from the CDR3 is TGTGCCAGCAGGGTCGGGGCAACTAATGAAAAA.

Regarding this clone: The CDR3 end lies 3 residues beyond the end of the read and is filled in from the germline J gene. The genes are TRBV28 and TRBJ2-2; D gene uncertain. The germline V and J ends were trimmed by 2 bases and 3 bases, with 7 bases remaining between them. The CDR3 runs 14 residues. Germline CDR1 MDHEN, CDR2 SYDVKM. CDR3 DNA (partial): TGTGCCAGCAGTTTAGCGAGCGACACCGGGGAG. It yields the protein CASSLASDTGE. The entire CDR3 is CASSLASDTGELFF. Based on the CDR3 plus reference TRBV28 and TRBJ2-2, the full variable domain is DVKVTQSSRYLVKRTGEKVFLECVQDMDHENMFWYRQDPGLGLRLIYFSYDVKMKEKGDIPEGYSVSREKKERFSLILESASTNQTSMYLCASSLASDTGELFFGEGSRLTVL.

Concerning this clone itself: The CDR3 extends 3 residues past the end of the read, so its final part is completed from the germline J gene. This sequence joins TRBV4-2 and TRBJ1-6; no reliable D call. CDR1 is LGHNA, CDR2 YNFKEQ, per germline. This CDR3 is built from 16 residues. Trimming took 0 bases from V and 0 from J, leaving 6 bases between them. CDR3 bases read: TGTGCCAGCAGCCAAGAAGCAAGCTCCTATAATTCACCC. Its translation: CASSQEASSYNSP. The CDR3 in its entirety is CASSQEASSYNSPLHF.